The 30 T cell receptor beta chains in this list originate from one sample, sequenced in a study of OX40 agonist ivuxolimab in advanced cancers. Profiling relied on immunoSEQ multiplex PCR, and the TCRdb table lists in-frame clones only, not all of them. The profile shows approximately 69,000 clones, roughly 80% of them singletons. This specimen was CD4+ or CD8+ T cells sorted from blood, taken in a trial of the OX40 agonist ivuxolimab. These receptors were obtained from an adult with an advanced solid tumor such as melanoma, head and neck, liver or kidney cancer.

The gene calls are TRBV7-2 and TRBJ1-2, with TRBD1 matching 7 bases. Trimming took 1 base from V and 8 from J; bases not matched to a gene: 7. From germline, CDR1 is SGHTA and CDR2 FQGNSA. The CDR3 length is 14 residues. CDR3 DNA: TGTGCCAGCAGCTTAGGGCAGGGGGTTAGCGGCTACACCTTC. This translates into CASSLGQGVSGYTF.

J is TRBJ2-5 and V is TRBV6-1; D is perhaps TRBD1 (7 bases). The CDR3 covers 13 residues. V was shortened by 8 bases and J by 4 bases, with 14 bases between the two germline ends. Germline CDR1 is MNHNS and CDR2 is SASEGT. CDR3 loop: CASQSRGAETQYF. Here the CDR3 DNA reads TGTGCCAGCCAATCCAGGGGGGCAGAGACCCAGTACTTC.

The gene calls are TRBV30 and TRBJ1-5, with D uncertain. CDR3 length: 13 residues. The V gene's germline CDR1 is GTSNPN and CDR2 SVGIG (reference sequence). V was pared by 3 bases and J by 6 bases, with 12 bases between. CDR3 bases: TGTGCCTGGAGCCCGGGGTCGGGTCAGCCCCAGCATTTT. Its protein is CAWSPGSGQPQHF.

CDR3 region: CASSPTWSQITPQHF. For the CDR3, the DNA is TGTGCCAGCAGCCCGACGTGGTCGCAGATCACGCCCCAGCATTTT. The chain joins TRBV2 to TRBJ1-5; D unclear. The germline CDR1 and CDR2 sequences are SNHLY and FYNNEI. The CDR3 has 15 amino acids. V was clipped by 6 bases and J by 9 bases, with 21 bases between them. The full variable domain, rest sourced from reference TRBV2 and TRBJ1-5, is EPEVTQTPSHQVTQMGQEVILRCVPISNHLYFYWYRQILGQKVEFLVSFYNNEISEKSEIFDDQFSVERPDGSNFTLKIRSTKLEDSAMYFCASSPTWSQITPQHFGDGTRLSIL.

The rearrangement links TRBV6-5 to TRBJ1-1; D uncertain. CDR3 length: 14 residues. Per the germline V gene, CDR1 is MNHEY and CDR2 is SVGAGI. V dropped 4 bases and J dropped 1 base, with 10 bases sitting between them. The CDR3 region is CASSSIQRNTEAFF. CDR3 nucleotides: TGTGCCAGCAGTTCTATCCAGCGGAACACTGAAGCTTTCTTT.

This clone was found a few times. This chain connects TRBV10-3 to TRBJ2-3; 10 bases are shared with TRBD1. The CDR3 is made up of 17 amino acids. J gave up 0 bases and V 7 bases, and 10 bases lay outside the gene matches. Germline loops: CDR1 ENHRY, CDR2 SYGVKD. The CDR3: CAIMGQGRGVSTDTQYF. The CDR3, as DNA: TGTGCCATCATGGGACAGGGGAGAGGGGTGAGCACAGATACGCAGTATTTT.

The chain couples TRBV7-8 to TRBJ2-7; 7 positions agree with TRBD1. Per the germline V gene, CDR1 is SGHVS and CDR2 is FQNEAQ. This CDR3 comprises 13 residues. J gave up 6 bases and V 3 bases, and 5 bases lay outside the gene matches. The CDR3 region has the DNA TGTGCCAGCAGCTTTGACGCAGGGGGCGAGCAGTACGTC. Its protein product is CASSFDAGGEQYV.

Worth noting for this clone: Other DNA sequences in the sample encode the same CDR3. This chain joins TRBV10-3 and TRBJ2-5; TRBD1 agrees at 8 bases. Trimming at V came to 6 bases and at J to 5 bases, leaving 8 bases not matched to a gene. This CDR3 contains 14 residues. The germline gives CDR1 ENHRY, CDR2 SYGVKD. The CDR3 DNA reads TGTGCCATCAGGCCGGACAGGGCGGGTGAGACCCAGTACTTC. This codes for CAIRPDRAGETQYF.

The chain uses TRBV6-5 and TRBJ2-7; D perhaps matches TRBD2 (6 bases). Between the trimmed V and J ends, which lost 6 bases and 4 bases, there was a span of 10 bases. CDR1 and CDR2 from the germline V gene are MNHEY and SVGAGI. This CDR3 contains 12 residues. The CDR3 bases are TGTGCCAGCAGACACGGGAGTTACGAGCAGTACTTC. This translates into CASRHGSYEQYF.

The chain joins TRBV5-1 to TRBJ2-7; 7 bases agree with TRBD1. The germline gives CDR1 SGHRS, CDR2 YFSETQ. This CDR3 is 12 amino acids long. V dropped 4 bases and J dropped 6; count of bases not matched to a gene: 4. DNA for the CDR3: TGCGCCAGCAGCACTGCAGGGGGCGAGCAGTACGTC. It specifies CASSTAGGEQYV.

This rearrangement joins TRBV10-1 to TRBJ2-6; 9 nucleotides agree with TRBD2. CDR3 length equals 15 residues. The germline CDR1 and CDR2 sequences are WNHNN and SYGVQD (reference sequence). Trimming cost V 10 bases and J 4 bases; bases outside gene matches: 8. CDR3 in DNA: TGCGCCACTGGCGGGGGGGCGTCGGGGGCCAACGTCCTGACTTTC. Protein product: CATGGGASGANVLTF.

V usage is TRBV5-1 and J usage is TRBJ2-5; D possibly uses TRBD1 or TRBD2 (6 bases each). The CDR3 runs 15 residues. Germline lookup yields CDR1 SGHRS and CDR2 YFSETQ. V gave up 0 bases and J gave up 5 bases, with 14 bases separating them. The CDR3: CASSLGQGRFETQYF. Written as DNA, the CDR3 is TGCGCCAGCAGCTTGGGGCAGGGGAGGTTTGAGACCCAGTACTTC.

J is TRBJ2-7 and V is TRBV18; perhaps TRBD2 as D (7 bases). CDR1 is KGHSH and CDR2 is LQKENI in the germline V gene. The length of the CDR3 is 15 residues. Trimming shortened V by 3 bases and J by 5 bases, and 17 bases separated the two germline ends. CDR3 protein: CASSPSKAGAHEQYF. The DNA of the CDR3 is TGTGCCAGCTCACCGTCGAAGGCGGGGGCCCACGAGCAGTACTTC.

The chain recombines TRBV28 with TRBJ2-7; 8 nucleotides agree with TRBD1. Germline CDR1 and CDR2: MDHEN and SYDVKM. CDR3 length: 13 residues. V trimming: 6 bases; J trimming: 6 bases; junction bases outside the gene matches: 7. CDR3 loop: CASRADRVREQYF. The CDR3 coding sequence is TGTGCCAGCAGAGCGGACAGGGTCCGCGAGCAGTACTTC. The full variable domain, completed using reference TRBV28 and TRBJ2-7, is DVKVTQSSRYLVKRTGEKVFLECVQDMDHENMFWYRQDPGLGLRLIYFSYDVKMKEKGDIPEGYSVSREKKERFSLILESASTNQTSMYLCASRADRVREQYFGPGTRLTVT.

This chain uses TRBV4-3 with TRBJ2-1; 9 bases fit TRBD2. Germline trimming cut 2 bases from V and 7 bases from J; bases unmatched to any gene: 9. CDR1 and CDR2 from the germline V gene are LGHNA and YSLEER. This CDR3 is built from 16 residues. CDR3 protein: CASSQFRGLASNEQFF. The CDR3 coding sequence is TGCGCCAGCAGCCAATTTAGGGGACTAGCCTCAAATGAGCAGTTCTTC.

This clone was seen only once. The chain recombines TRBV29-1 with TRBJ2-5; TRBD1 or TRBD2 may be the D gene (5 bases each). The CDR3 runs 13 residues. CDR1 is SQVTM and CDR2 is ANQGSEA in the germline V gene. V shed 5 bases and J shed 5 bases, with 15 bases lying between them. In DNA, the CDR3 is TGCAGCGTTTCGAGGGGTTCGGGTGAGACCCAGTACTTC. Amino acid sequence: CSVSRGSGETQYF.

This clone is a singleton in its sample. The J gene is TRBJ2-1, the V gene TRBV16, with 7 bases aligning to TRBD1. CDR1 KGHSY and CDR2 FQNENV come from the germline V gene. CDR3 length: 17 amino acids. J gave up 5 bases and V 5 bases, and 15 bases lay outside the gene matches. The CDR3 protein is CASSRDRLITTDNEQFF. CDR3 nucleotide sequence: TGTGCCAGCAGCAGGGACAGACTAATAACAACGGACAATGAGCAGTTCTTC. The entire variable domain, with the rest obtained from reference TRBV16 and TRBJ2-1, is as follows: GEEVAQTPKHLVRGEGQKAKLYCAPIKGHSYVFWYQQVLKNEFKFLISFQNENVFDETGMPKERFSAKCLPNSPCSLEIQATKLEDSAVYFCASSRDRLITTDNEQFFGPGTRLTVL.

This chain joins TRBV2 and TRBJ2-1; TRBD2 might be the D (6 bases). Trimming stripped 3 bases from V and 4 bases from J, with 10 bases between. Germline lookup yields CDR1 SNHLY and CDR2 FYNNEI. The length of the CDR3 is 14 residues. The CDR3 bases are TGTGCCAGCAGTGAGGGAGGCGGGTACAATGAGCAGTTCTTC. Translated: CASSEGGGYNEQFF.

J is TRBJ1-2 and V is TRBV9, with TRBD1 identical over 7 bases. Looked up from germline, CDR1 is SGDLS and CDR2 is YYNGEE. The V and J ends lost 7 bases and 2 bases, in that order; junction bases with no gene match: 5. CDR3 length: 13 amino acids. DNA for the CDR3: TGTGCCAGCGTCCGGGACAGAAACTATGGCTACACCTTC. Amino acids: CASVRDRNYGYTF.

This chain connects TRBV7-9 to TRBJ1-2, with D hard to call. With 3 bases removed from V and 6 bases from J, the gap between germline ends came to 8 bases. Germline assignment: CDR1 SEHNR and CDR2 FQNEAQ (reference sequence). The CDR3 is 12 residues long. For the CDR3, the DNA is TGTGCCAGCAGCTTTTTCGGGGATGGCTACACCTTC. As protein: CASSFFGDGYTF.

This clone was seen only once. This chain uses TRBV5-1 with TRBJ2-6; D perhaps matches TRBD2 (5 bases). The CDR3 contains 16 residues. Germline CDR1 and CDR2: SGHRS and YFSETQ. V was trimmed by 0 bases and J by 2 bases, leaving 9 bases between them. CDR3 region: CASSLGGNTGANVLTF. CDR3 DNA sequence: TGCGCCAGCAGCTTGGGAGGGAATACTGGGGCCAACGTCCTGACTTTC.

The chain recombines TRBV28 with TRBJ2-2, with D possibly TRBD2 on 5 matching bases. V dropped 2 bases and J dropped 5 bases, with 12 bases sitting between them. CDR3 size: 15 residues. Per the germline V gene, CDR1 is MDHEN and CDR2 is SYDVKM. The CDR3 region has the DNA TGTGCCAGCAGTTTAAGAGGCCGGGGTACCGGGGAGCTGTTTTTT. Translated, it gives CASSLRGRGTGELFF. Filled out from reference TRBV28 and TRBJ2-2, the complete variable domain reads DVKVTQSSRYLVKRTGEKVFLECVQDMDHENMFWYRQDPGLGLRLIYFSYDVKMKEKGDIPEGYSVSREKKERFSLILESASTNQTSMYLCASSLRGRGTGELFFGEGSRLTVL.

The V gene is TRBV11-1, the J gene TRBJ2-1; TRBD2 might be the D (5 bases). This CDR3 spans 14 amino acids. Germline assignment: CDR1 SGHAT and CDR2 FQDESV (reference sequence). Deletions cut 5 bases from V and 6 bases from J, with 14 bases between. Written as DNA, the CDR3 is TGTGCCAGCAGCCCTGTGGGAGCATCCAATGAGCAGTTCTTC. Translated: CASSPVGASNEQFF.

The chain couples TRBV4-3 to TRBJ2-4, with TRBD1 matching 7 bases. Germline V CDR1 and CDR2: LGHNA, YSLEER. The CDR3 length is 14 residues. With V trimmed by 2 bases and J by 6 bases, 4 bases remained unmatched. CDR3 residues: CASSQTGDLNIQYF. In DNA form, the CDR3 reads TGCGCCAGCAGCCAAACAGGGGATCTAAACATTCAGTACTTC.

The rearrangement joins TRBV28 to TRBJ2-3, with D tentatively TRBD2 (6 bases). The germline CDR1 and CDR2 sequences are MDHEN and SYDVKM. The CDR3 has 15 residues. Trimming removed 5 bases at V and 5 bases at J, with 17 bases between. The chain's CDR3 is CASSEIRGIRDTQYF. The DNA of the CDR3 is TGTGCCAGCAGTGAAATCCGCGGGATCAGAGATACGCAGTATTTT.

The gene calls are TRBV6-1 and TRBJ2-2; D is possibly TRBD2 (6 bases). Trimming took 5 bases from V and 5 from J, leaving 9 bases between them. The CDR3 length is 13 residues. Looked up from germline, CDR1 is MNHNS and CDR2 is SASEGT. CDR3 bases: TGTGCCAGCAGTCAGACTAGAACCGGGGAGCTGTTTTTT. Residues: CASSQTRTGELFF.

The rearrangement links TRBV7-9 to TRBJ2-3; tentative D call: TRBD2 (5 bases). The ends were cut back, 3 bases at V and 4 bases at J, with 5 bases in the middle. This CDR3 region has 12 residues. Per germline, CDR1 SEHNR and CDR2 FQNEAQ (reference sequence). CDR3 residues: CASSFGADTQYF. In nucleotides, the CDR3 is TGTGCCAGCAGCTTCGGGGCAGATACGCAGTATTTT.

V is TRBV19 and J is TRBJ1-1, with TRBD1 identical over 8 bases. Germline CDR1 is LNHDA and CDR2 is SQIVND (reference sequence). The CDR3 covers 12 residues. Trimming removed 5 bases from V and 5 bases from J; junction bases left unmatched: 1. The CDR3 sequence: CASSWTGTEAFF. CDR3 bases: TGTGCCAGTAGTTGGACAGGGACTGAAGCTTTCTTT.

The CDR3 DNA reads TGTGCCAGCAGCTATTCGGAGAGTTCACCCCTCCACTTT. Protein product: CASSYSESSPLHF. This rearrangement joins TRBV7-3 to TRBJ1-6; no clear D. The V end was cut by 4 bases, the J end by 9 bases, with 10 bases between. The CDR3 loop spans 13 amino acids. CDR1 SGHTA and CDR2 FQGTGA come from the germline V gene.

The chain recombines TRBV28 with TRBJ2-4; 10 nucleotides agree with TRBD1. The V gene's germline CDR1 is MDHEN and CDR2 SYDVKM. The CDR3 consists of 19 residues. The V gene end was trimmed by 3 bases and the J gene end by 0 bases; junction bases not matched to a gene: 11. Here the CDR3 reads CASSFPGTGAILAKNIQYF. CDR3 bases: TGTGCCAGCAGTTTTCCCGGGACAGGGGCGATTTTAGCCAAAAACATTCAGTACTTC.